This T cell receptor (beta chain) was identified during a study of blood T cell repertoires in COVID-19. Study-wide background: The United States, Italy and Spain supplied acute and convalescent COVID-19 samples. T cells, B-cell-depleted T cells, or PBMCs provided the cDNA or gDNA that served as material.

Authors' data handling: Estimation of nucleated cell counts relied on the amplification of reference gene primers. Only in-frame clones appear in the TCRdb table, and some are missing; sequencing was by immunoSEQ multiplex PCR. V and J calls and clone size follow that table, whereas D and trimming were derived from the DNA. The sample has approximately 470,000 clones, 70% to 90% seen once. The sample consisted of peripheral blood. The clonotype originates from a human donor in a cohort sampled during active COVID-19.

DNA of the CDR3: TGTGCCAGCAGTTGGGCGGGACCCTACAATGAGCAGTTCTTC. Translated: CASSWAGPYNEQFF. The chain recombines TRBV28 with TRBJ2-1; possibly TRBD2 for D (6 bases). V was cut by 4 bases and J by 2 bases, with 9 bases left in between. Germline V lookup: CDR1 MDHEN, CDR2 SYDVKM. This CDR3 is 14 amino acids long.